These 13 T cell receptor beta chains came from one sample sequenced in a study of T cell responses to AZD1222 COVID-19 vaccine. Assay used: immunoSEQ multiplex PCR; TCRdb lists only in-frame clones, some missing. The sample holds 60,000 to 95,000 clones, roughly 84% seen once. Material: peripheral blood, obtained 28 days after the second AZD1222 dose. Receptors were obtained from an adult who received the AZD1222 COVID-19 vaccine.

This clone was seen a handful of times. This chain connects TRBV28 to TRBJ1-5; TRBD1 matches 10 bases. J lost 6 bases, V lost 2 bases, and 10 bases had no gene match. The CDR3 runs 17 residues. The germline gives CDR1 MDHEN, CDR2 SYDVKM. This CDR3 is CASSLIRDRGRGQPQHF. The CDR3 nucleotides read TGTGCCAGCAGTTTAATTCGGGACAGGGGACGAGGTCAGCCCCAGCATTTT.

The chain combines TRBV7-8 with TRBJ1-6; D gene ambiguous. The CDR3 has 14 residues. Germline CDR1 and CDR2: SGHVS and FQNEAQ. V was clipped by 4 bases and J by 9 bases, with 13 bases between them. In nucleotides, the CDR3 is TGTGCCAGCAGCTCCGGGCCCCTCCGTTCACCCCTCCACTTT. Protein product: CASSSGPLRSPLHF.

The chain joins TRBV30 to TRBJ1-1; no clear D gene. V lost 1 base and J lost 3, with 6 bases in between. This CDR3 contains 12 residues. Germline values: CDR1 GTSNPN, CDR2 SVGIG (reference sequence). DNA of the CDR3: TGTGCCTGGAGTGCTTGGGACACTGAAGCTTTCTTT. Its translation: CAWSAWDTEAFF. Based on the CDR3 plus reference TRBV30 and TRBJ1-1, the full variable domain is SQTIHQWPATLVQPVGSPLSLECTVEGTSNPNLYWYRQAAGRGLQLLFYSVGIGQISSEVPQNLSASRPQDRQFILSSKKLLLSDSGFYLCAWSAWDTEAFFGQGTRLTVV.

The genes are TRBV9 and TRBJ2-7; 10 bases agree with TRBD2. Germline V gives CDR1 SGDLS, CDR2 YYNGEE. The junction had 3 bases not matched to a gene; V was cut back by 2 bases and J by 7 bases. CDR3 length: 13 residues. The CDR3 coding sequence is TGTGCCAGCAGCGTGTTACTAGCGGGGGAGCAGTACTTC. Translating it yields CASSVLLAGEQYF.

The CDR3 here is CASSFLSGTGVNEQFF. CDR3 in DNA: TGTGCCAGCAGCTTCCTATCCGGGACAGGGGTCAATGAGCAGTTCTTC. The chain recombines TRBV5-6 with TRBJ2-1; TRBD1 agrees at 10 bases. This CDR3 is built from 16 residues. Losses at the gene ends were 2 bases for V and 6 bases for J; bases not matched to a gene: 8. Germline lookup yields CDR1 SGHDT and CDR2 YYEEEE. Supplemented by reference TRBV5-6 and TRBJ2-1, the full variable domain reads DAGVTQSPTHLIKTRGQQVTLRCSPKSGHDTVSWYQQALGQGPQFIFQYYEEEERQRGNFPDRFSGHQFPNYSSELNVNALLLGDSALYLCASSFLSGTGVNEQFFGPGTRLTVL.

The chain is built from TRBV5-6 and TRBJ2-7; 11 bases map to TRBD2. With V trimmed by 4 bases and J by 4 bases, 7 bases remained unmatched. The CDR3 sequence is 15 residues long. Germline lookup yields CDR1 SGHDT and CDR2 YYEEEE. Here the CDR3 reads CASSSSGGVVYEQYF. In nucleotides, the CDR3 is TGTGCCAGCAGCAGTAGCGGGGGGGTTGTATACGAGCAGTACTTC.

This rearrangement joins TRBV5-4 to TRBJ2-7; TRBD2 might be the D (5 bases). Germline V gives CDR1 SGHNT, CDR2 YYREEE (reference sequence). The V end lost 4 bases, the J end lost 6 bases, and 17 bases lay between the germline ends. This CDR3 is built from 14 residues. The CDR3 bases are TGTGCCAGCAGCCTGAGGTGGGAGCCCACCGAGCAGTACTTC. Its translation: CASSLRWEPTEQYF. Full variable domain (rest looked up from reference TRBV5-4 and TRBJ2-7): ETGVTQSPTHLIKTRGQQVTLRCSSQSGHNTVSWYQQALGQGPQFIFQYYREEENGRGNFPPRFSGLQFPNYSSELNVNALELDDSALYLCASSLRWEPTEQYFGPGTRLTVT.

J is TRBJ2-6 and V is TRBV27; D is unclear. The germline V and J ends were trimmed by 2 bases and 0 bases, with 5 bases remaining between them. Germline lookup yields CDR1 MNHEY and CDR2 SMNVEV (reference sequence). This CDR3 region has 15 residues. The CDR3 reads CASSLHRSGANVLTF. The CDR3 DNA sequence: TGTGCCAGCAGTTTACATCGCTCTGGGGCCAACGTCCTGACTTTC.

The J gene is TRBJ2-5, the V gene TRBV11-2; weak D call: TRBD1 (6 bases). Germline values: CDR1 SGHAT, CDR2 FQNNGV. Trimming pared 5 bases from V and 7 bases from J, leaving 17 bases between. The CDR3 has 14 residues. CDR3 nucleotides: TGTGCCAGCAGCACCCAAAGGGGGTTCGGGACCCAGTACTTC. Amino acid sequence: CASSTQRGFGTQYF. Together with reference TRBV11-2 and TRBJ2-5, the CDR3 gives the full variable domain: EAGVAQSPRYKIIEKRQSVAFWCNPISGHATLYWYQQILGQGPKLLIQFQNNGVVDDSQLPKDRFSAERLKGVDSTLKIQPAKLEDSAVYLCASSTQRGFGTQYFGPGTRLLVL.

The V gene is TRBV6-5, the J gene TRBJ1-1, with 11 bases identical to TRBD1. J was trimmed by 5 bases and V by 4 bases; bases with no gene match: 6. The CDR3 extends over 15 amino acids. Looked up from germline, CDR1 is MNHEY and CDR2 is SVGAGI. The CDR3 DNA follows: TGTGCCAGCAGTTCAGGACAGGGGGCGAAGACTGAAGCTTTCTTT. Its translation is CASSSGQGAKTEAFF.

CDR3 in amino acids: CASSQGPPLYGSSGNTIYF. In DNA, the CDR3 is TGTGCCAGCAGCCAAGGCCCCCCGCTCTATGGGAGCTCTGGAAACACCATATATTTT. This chain joins TRBV4-2 and TRBJ1-3; D is unclear. CDR3 length equals 19 residues. The V gene's germline CDR1 is LGHNA and CDR2 YNFKEQ. Trimming took off 1 base at V and 0 bases at J, with 19 bases between the two ends.

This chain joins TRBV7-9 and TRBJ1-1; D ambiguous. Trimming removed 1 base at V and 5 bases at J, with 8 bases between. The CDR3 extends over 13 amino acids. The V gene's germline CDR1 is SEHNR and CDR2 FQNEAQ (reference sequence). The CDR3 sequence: CASSLERGTEAFF. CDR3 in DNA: TGTGCCAGCAGCTTAGAGCGTGGGACTGAAGCTTTCTTT. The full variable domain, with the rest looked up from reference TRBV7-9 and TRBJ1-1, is DTGVSQNPRHKITKRGQNVTFRCDPISEHNRLYWYRQTLGQGPEFLTYFQNEAQLEKSRLLSDRFSAERPKGSFSTLEIQRTEQGDSAMYLCASSLERGTEAFFGQGTRLTVV.

CDR3 protein: CASSPTDRSNYGYTF. The CDR3, as DNA: TGTGCCAGCAGCCCTACCGACAGGTCCAACTATGGCTACACCTTC. The V gene is TRBV7-2, the J gene TRBJ1-2, with D maybe TRBD1 (6 bases). The germline V gene has CDR1 SGHTA and CDR2 FQGNSA. The V and J ends lost 5 bases and 2 bases respectively, with 15 bases between them. There are 15 residues in the CDR3.